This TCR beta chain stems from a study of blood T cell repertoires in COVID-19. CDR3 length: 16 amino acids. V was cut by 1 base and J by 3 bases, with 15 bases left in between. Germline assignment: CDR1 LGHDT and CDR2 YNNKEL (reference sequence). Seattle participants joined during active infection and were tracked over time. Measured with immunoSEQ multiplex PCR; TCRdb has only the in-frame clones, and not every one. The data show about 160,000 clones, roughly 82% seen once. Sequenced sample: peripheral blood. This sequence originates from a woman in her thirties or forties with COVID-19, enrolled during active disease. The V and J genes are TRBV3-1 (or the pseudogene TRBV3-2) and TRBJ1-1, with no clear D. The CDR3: CASSQVISSVDTEAFF. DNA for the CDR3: TGTGCCAGCAGCCAAGTAATCTCTTCGGTGGACACTGAAGCTTTCTTT.